The TCR beta chain under discussion was sequenced for a study of human thymus T cells. Here immunoSEQ multiplex PCR was the method, and the copy in TCRdb shows in-frame clones only, minus some. The sample has 120,000 or so clones, 90% to 95% seen once. Resections from corrective heart surgery provided thymus tissue. The germline CDR1 and CDR2 sequences are DFQATT and SNEGSKA (reference sequence). The CDR3 is 10 residues long. The chain links TRBV20-1 to TRBJ2-7; no firm D call. This TCR was sampled from a boy in the first two years of life with a congenital heart defect but otherwise immunologically healthy. Material: thymus tissue. The CDR3 protein is CCSSGPEQYF. CDR3 in DNA: TGCTGTTCCTCGGGTCCCGAGCAGTACTTC.